The clone carrying this TCR beta chain has just a few counts. The antigen is unknown. This entry belongs to a study of blood T cells in healthy people across ages. Broader study findings: With donor CMV status unknown, expanded clonotype changes were possibly confounded.

Extraction of total RNA produced a minimum of 5.5 micrograms from each sample. Using a J-beta primer mix together with a sample-barcoded 5' primer, a second PCR was run for roughly 7 to 12 cycles. Every cDNA was tagged by a template-switch adaptor with 12 random nucleotides. Every sample gave at least 2.5 million paired-end reads containing CDR3. TCRdb recomputed calls from the 5' RACE reads with MiXCR, one row per CDR3 protein. The table lists over 1,200,000 distinct CDR3 sequences, approximately 59% of them singletons. The germline V gene encodes CDR1 MDHEN and CDR2 SYDVKM. The ends were cut back, 7 bases at V and 3 bases at J, with 12 bases in the middle. CDR3 length: 13 amino acids.

V is TRBV28 and J is TRBJ2-5; TRBD2 is a possible D gene (5 bases). The sequencing sample was made of blood. The receptor comes from a young man in good health. The chain's CDR3 is CASTPRGEETQYF. The CDR3 nucleotides read TGTGCCAGCACGCCCCGGGGTGAAGAGACCCAGTACTTC. Full variable domain (rest looked up from reference TRBV28 and TRBJ2-5): DVKVTQSSRYLVKRTGEKVFLECVQDMDHENMFWYRQDPGLGLRLIYFSYDVKMKEKGDIPEGYSVSREKKERFSLILESASTNQTSMYLCASTPRGEETQYFGPGTRLLVL.